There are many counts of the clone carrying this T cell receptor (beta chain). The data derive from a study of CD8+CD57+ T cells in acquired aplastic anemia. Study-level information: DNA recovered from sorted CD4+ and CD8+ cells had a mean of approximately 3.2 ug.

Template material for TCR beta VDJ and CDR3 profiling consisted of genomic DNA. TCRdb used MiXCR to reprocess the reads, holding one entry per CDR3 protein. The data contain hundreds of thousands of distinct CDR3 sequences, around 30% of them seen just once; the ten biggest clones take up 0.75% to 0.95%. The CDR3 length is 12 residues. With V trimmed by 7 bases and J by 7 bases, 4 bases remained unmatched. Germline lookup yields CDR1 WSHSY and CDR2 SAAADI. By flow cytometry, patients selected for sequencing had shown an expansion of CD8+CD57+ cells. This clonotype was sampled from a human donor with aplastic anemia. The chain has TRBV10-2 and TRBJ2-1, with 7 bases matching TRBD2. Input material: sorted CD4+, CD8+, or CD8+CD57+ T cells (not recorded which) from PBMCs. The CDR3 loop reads CASNGGGNEQFF. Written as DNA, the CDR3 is TGCGCCAGCAACGGCGGGGGTAATGAGCAGTTCTTC.